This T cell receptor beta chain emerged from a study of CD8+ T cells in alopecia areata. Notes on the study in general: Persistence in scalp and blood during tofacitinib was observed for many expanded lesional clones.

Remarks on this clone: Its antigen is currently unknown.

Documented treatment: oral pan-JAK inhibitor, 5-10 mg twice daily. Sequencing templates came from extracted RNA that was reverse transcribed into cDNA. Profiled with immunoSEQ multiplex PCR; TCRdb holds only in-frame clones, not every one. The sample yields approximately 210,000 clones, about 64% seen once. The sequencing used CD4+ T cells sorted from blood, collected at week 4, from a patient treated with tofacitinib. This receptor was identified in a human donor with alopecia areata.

The CDR3 region is CSVMGMSKGTEAFF. In DNA form, the CDR3 reads TGCAGCGTGATGGGGATGAGCAAGGGCACTGAAGCTTTCTTT. The gene calls are TRBV29-1 and TRBJ1-1; D call uncertain. V lost 6 bases to trimming and J lost 4 bases, with 18 bases between them. The CDR3 runs 14 residues. Germline loops: CDR1 SQVTM, CDR2 ANQGSEA.